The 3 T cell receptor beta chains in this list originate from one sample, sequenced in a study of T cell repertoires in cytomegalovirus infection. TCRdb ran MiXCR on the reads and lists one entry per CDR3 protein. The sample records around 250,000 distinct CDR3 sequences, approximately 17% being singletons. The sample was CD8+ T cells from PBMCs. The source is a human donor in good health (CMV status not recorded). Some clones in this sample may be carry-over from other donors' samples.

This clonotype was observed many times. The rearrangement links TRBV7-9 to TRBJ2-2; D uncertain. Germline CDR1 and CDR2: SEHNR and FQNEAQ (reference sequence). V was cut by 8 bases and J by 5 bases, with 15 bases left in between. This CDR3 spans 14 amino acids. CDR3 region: CASLDGPQTGELFF. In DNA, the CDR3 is TGTGCCAGCCTAGACGGGCCACAAACCGGGGAGCTGTTTTTT.

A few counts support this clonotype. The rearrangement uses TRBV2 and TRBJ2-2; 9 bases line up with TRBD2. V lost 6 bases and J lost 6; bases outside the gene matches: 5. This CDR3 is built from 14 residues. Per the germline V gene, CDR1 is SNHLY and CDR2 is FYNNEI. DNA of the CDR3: TGTGCCAGCAGGGATAGCGGGGGAGCCGGGGAGCTGTTTTTT. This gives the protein CASRDSGGAGELFF.

CDR3 protein: CASSFEKPEQYF. CDR3 nucleotide sequence: TGTGCCAGCAGTTTCGAAAAACCCGAGCAGTACTTC. The chain combines TRBV28 with TRBJ2-7; D gene uncertain. CDR3 size: 12 residues. The germline gives CDR1 MDHEN, CDR2 SYDVKM. Deletions cut 3 bases from V and 6 bases from J, with 9 bases between.